This T cell receptor (beta chain) was recovered during a study of blood T cell repertoires in COVID-19 (dated by TCRdb to 2020 to 2022). Describing the broader study: Samples covering the acute and convalescent phases of COVID-19 were provided by collaborators in the United States, Italy and Spain. A freely available public database, intended as a resource for researchers studying the immune response to SARS-CoV-2, is where the repertoires were released. Where available, HLA class I and class II types were taken from metadata supplied by the sample provider and were not determined by assay-based typing. Samples came from the ongoing ImmuneRACE study (first 160 participants) plus 1,254 subjects from 6 global collaborators. Deeply sampled blood TCRbeta repertoires from subjects exposed to, actively infected with, or recovered from COVID-19 were included in the dataset. Sample metadata almost always included a de-identified subject ID, COVID-19 status, age in years and sex. The prospective study material was composed of cDNA or gDNA derived from T cells, B-cell-depleted T cells, or PBMCs. Overall study outcomes, separate from this receptor: How much clinical and demographic metadata was included differed by source and by participant, and the metadata was provided uncurated.

TCRbeta CDR3 regions were amplified from genomic DNA by means of the immunoSEQ Assay, a bias-controlled multiplex PCR. In the authors' own workflow: The number of nucleated cells in each sample was estimated from the amplification of reference gene primers within the assay. Sequence reads were collapsed and filtered to measure the absolute abundance of every unique TCRbeta CDR3 rearrangement. For each sample, productive Simpson clonality was calculated as the square root of Simpson's diversity index over productive rearrangements. TCRdb provides this immuneACCESS table in a form limited to in-frame rearrangements. Some clones are lacking; in checked studies, under half of them reflect an unresolved V gene, and why the rest are absent is not known. V, J and clone size were drawn from that table, and D and trimming were deduced from the DNA. Within this sample are under 300,000 clones, with about 80% of them counted one time only. Of the sample, more than 4.5% falls within the top ten clones.

Between the V and J ends, shortened by 5 bases and 3 bases respectively, the junction contains 11 bases. From cysteine to phenylalanine, the CDR3 is 14 amino acids long. Solely the CDR3 DNA is kept, with 42 bases framed from the first base. CDR1 is given as MNHNY and CDR2 as SVGAGI, both from the germline V gene (reference sequence). Collaborating institutions collected whole blood in K2EDTA tubes following their own protocols. For TCRbeta analysis, collaborator samples were shipped as frozen whole blood, as isolated PBMCs, or as DNA extracted from either sample type. In the case of this clone: Its antigen has not been determined. Base qualities are not at hand, and no much larger clone is one base apart.

This TCR derives from an elderly woman with active or convalescent COVID-19. Rearrangement joined TRBV6-6 to TRBJ1-3, with the D segment identity uncertain. The specimen was peripheral blood. The CDR3 is CASSAALVGNTIYF. The DNA sequence is TGTGCCAGCAGTGCGGCCTTGGTTGGAAACACCATATATTTT.